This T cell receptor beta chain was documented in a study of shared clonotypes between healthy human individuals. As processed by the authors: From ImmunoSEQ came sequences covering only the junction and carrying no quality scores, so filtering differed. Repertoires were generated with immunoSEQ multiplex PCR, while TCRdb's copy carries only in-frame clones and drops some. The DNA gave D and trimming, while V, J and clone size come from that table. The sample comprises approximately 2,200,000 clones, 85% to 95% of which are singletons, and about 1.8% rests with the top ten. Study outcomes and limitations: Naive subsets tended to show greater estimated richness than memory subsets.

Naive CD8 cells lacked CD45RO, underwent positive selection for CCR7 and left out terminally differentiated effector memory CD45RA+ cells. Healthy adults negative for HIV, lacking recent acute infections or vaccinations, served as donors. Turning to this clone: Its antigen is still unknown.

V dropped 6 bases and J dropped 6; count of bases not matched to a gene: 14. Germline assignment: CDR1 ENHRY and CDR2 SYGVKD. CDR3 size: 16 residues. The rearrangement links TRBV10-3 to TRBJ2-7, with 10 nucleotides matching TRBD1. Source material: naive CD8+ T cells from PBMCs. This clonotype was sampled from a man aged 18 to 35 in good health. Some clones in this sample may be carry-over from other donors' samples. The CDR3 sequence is CAISEISRTGGGEQYF. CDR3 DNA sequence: TGTGCCATCAGCGAAATAAGCCGGACAGGGGGGGGCGAGCAGTACTTC.